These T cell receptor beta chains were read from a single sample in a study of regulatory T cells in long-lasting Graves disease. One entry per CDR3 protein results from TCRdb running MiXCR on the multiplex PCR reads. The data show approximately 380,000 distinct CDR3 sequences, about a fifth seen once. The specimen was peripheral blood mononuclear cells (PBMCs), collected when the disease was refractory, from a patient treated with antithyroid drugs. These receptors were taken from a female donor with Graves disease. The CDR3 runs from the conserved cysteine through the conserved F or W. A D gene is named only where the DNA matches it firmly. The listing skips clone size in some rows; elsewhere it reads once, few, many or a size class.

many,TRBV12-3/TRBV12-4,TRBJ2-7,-,CASKQQGSVYEQYF,TGTGCCAGCAAACAACAGGGATCGGTCTACGAGCAGTACTTC
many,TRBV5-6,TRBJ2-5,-,CASSSGLLQETQYF,TGTGCCAGCAGCTCAGGACTATTACAAGAGACCCAGTACTTC
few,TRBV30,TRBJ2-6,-,CASEGPISGANVLTF,TGTGCCTCTGAGGGACCGATCTCTGGGGCCAACGTCCTGACTTTC
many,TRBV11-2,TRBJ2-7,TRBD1,CASSSTRQGPYEQYF,TGTGCCAGCAGCTCAACCAGACAGGGGCCCTACGAGCAGTACTTC
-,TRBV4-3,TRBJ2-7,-,CASSQERFGGQYF,TGCGCCAGCAGCCAAGAGAGGTTCGGCGGGCAGTACTTC
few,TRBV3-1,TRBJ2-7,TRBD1,CASSQKRGQVAEQYF,TGTGCCAGCAGCCAAAAAAGGGGGCAGGTTGCCGAGCAGTACTTC
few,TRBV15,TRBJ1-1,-,CATSRGGSNTEAFF,TGTGCCACCAGCAGAGGTGGGTCGAACACTGAAGCTTTCTTT
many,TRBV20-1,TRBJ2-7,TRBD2,CSANGRLGVEQYF,TGCAGTGCGAACGGGAGGCTGGGAGTCGAGCAGTACTTC
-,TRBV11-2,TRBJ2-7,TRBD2,CASSRSTPSGTSSYEQYF,TGTGCCAGCAGCCGATCGACCCCTAGCGGGACTAGCTCCTACGAGCAGTACTTC
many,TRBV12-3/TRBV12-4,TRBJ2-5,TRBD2,CASSLGAGGMETQYF,TGTGCCAGCAGTTTAGGTGCGGGAGGGATGGAGACCCAGTACTTC
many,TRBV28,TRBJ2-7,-,CASTTGRTGYEQYF,TGTGCCAGCACCACGGGGCGGACGGGGTACGAGCAGTACTTC
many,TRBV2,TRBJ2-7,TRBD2,CASSVGLLYEQYF,TGTGCCAGCAGTGTGGGACTACTCTACGAGCAGTACTTC
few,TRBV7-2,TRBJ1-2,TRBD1,CASSPRGQVKERTF,TGTGCCAGCAGCCCACGAGGACAGGTTAAAGAGCGCACCTTC
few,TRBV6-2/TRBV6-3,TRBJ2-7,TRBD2,CASTPGGRKSYEQYF,TGTGCCAGCACTCCGGGCGGGAGAAAATCCTACGAGCAGTACTTC
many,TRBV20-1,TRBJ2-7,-,CSARDIAGGSYEQYF,TGCAGTGCTAGAGATATCGCCGGTGGCTCCTACGAGCAGTACTTC
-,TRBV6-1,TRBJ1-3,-,CASSPIIGQTSGNTIYF,TGTGCCAGCAGCCCTATAATCGGACAGACCTCTGGAAACACCATATATTTT
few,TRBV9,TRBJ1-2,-,CASSVGDILYGYTF,TGTGCCAGCAGCGTAGGGGATATCCTCTATGGCTACACCTTC
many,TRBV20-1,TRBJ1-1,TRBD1,CSAPRQGKNTEAFF,TGCAGTGCTCCCCGACAGGGGAAGAACACTGAAGCTTTCTTT
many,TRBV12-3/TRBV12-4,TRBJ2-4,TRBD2,CASSSGSGAKNIQYF,TGTGCCAGCAGCAGCGGGAGCGGGGCCAAAAACATTCAGTACTTC
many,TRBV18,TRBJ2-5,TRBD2,CASSQLRTSGGQETQYF,TGTGCCAGCTCACAACTCCGGACTAGCGGAGGCCAAGAGACCCAGTACTTC
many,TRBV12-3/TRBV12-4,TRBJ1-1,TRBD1,CASSWTGNTEAFF,TGTGCCAGCAGCTGGACAGGGAACACTGAAGCTTTCTTT
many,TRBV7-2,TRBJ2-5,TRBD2,CASSLNLAGGVTQYF,TGTGCCAGCAGCTTAAATCTGGCGGGAGGGGTGACCCAGTACTTC
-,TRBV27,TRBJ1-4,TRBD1,CASSPPPGQGKKLFF,TGTGCCAGCAGTCCCCCCCCGGGACAGGGGAAGAAACTGTTTTTT
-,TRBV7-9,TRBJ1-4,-,CASSLARGDEKLFF,TGTGCCAGCAGCTTAGCGCGCGGGGATGAAAAACTGTTTTTT
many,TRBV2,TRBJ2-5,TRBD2,CASTISGAGTQYF,TGTGCCAGCACAATTAGCGGGGCCGGGACCCAGTACTTC
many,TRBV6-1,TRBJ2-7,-,CASSRAVSYEQYF,TGTGCCAGCAGTAGAGCGGTCTCCTACGAGCAGTACTTC
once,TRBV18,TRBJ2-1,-,CASSPSTRFNEQFF,TGTGCCAGCTCACCTTCGACTAGGTTCAATGAGCAGTTCTTC
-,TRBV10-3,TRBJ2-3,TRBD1,CAISDYQNRTGEYTDTQYF,TGTGCCATCAGTGATTACCAGAACAGGACAGGGGAATACACAGATACGCAGTATTTT
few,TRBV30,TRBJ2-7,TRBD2,CAWRTSGTYEQYF,TGTGCCTGGAGGACTAGCGGGACATACGAGCAGTACTTC
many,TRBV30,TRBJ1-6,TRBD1,CAWGQDGTPLHF,TGTGCCTGGGGACAGGATGGGACACCCCTCCACTTT
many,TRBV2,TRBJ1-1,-,CASREETEAFF,TGTGCCAGCAGGGAAGAAACTGAAGCTTTCTTT
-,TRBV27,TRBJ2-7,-,CASRPGLGREQYF,TGTGCCAGCAGACCGGGCCTAGGTCGCGAGCAGTACTTC
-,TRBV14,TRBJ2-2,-,CASSQELGNSGWGTGELFF,TGTGCCAGCAGCCAAGAATTGGGTAACAGCGGCTGGGGCACCGGGGAGCTGTTTTTT
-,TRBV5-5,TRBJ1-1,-,CASRLRWGETEAFF,TGTGCCAGCAGGCTAAGATGGGGGGAGACTGAAGCTTTCTTT
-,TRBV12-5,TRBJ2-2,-,CAFDGNTGELFF,TGTGCTTTCGACGGGAACACCGGGGAGTTGTTTTTT
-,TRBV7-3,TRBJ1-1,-,CASSLLQATNTEAFF,TGTGCCAGCAGCTTACTACAGGCCACTAACACTGAAGCTTTCTTT
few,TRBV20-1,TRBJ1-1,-,CSARDGESTEAFF,TGCAGTGCTAGAGACGGGGAAAGCACTGAAGCTTTCTTT
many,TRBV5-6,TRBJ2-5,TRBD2,CASSLWLAGAYQETQYF,TGTGCCAGCAGCTTATGGCTAGCGGGAGCCTATCAAGAGACCCAGTACTTC
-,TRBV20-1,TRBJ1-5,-,CSARGDQPQHF,TGCAGTGCTAGAGGCGATCAGCCCCAGCATTTT
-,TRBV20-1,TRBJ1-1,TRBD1,CSAQDRAQFNTEAFF,TGCAGTGCGCAGGACAGGGCGCAGTTCAACACTGAAGCTTTCTTT
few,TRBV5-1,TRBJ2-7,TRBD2,CASSLLAGGPTPYEQYF,TGCGCCAGCAGCTTGTTAGCGGGAGGGCCGACCCCCTACGAGCAGTACTTC
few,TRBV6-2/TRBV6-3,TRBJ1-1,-,CASTQRRGAEAFF,TGTGCCAGCACTCAACGTCGGGGCGCTGAAGCTTTCTTT
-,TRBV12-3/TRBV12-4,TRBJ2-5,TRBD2,CTSSRGGSGETQYF,TGTACCAGCAGCCGCGGGGGGAGTGGAGAGACCCAGTACTTC
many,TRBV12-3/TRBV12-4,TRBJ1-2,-,CASSPGTLFFYGYTF,TGTGCCAGCAGCCCCGGGACACTTTTTTTCTATGGCTACACCTTC
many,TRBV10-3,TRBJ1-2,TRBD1,CAIRRETGADYGYTF,TGTGCCATCAGACGAGAGACAGGGGCGGACTATGGCTACACCTTC
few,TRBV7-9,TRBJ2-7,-,CASSGTPMSYEQYF,TGTGCCAGCAGCGGGACACCGATGTCCTACGAGCAGTACTTC
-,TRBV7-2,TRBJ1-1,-,CASSLDYGSPEAFF,TGTGCCAGCAGCTTAGATTACGGGAGCCCTGAAGCTTTCTTT
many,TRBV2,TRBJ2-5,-,CASNLAGRETQYF,TGTGCCAGCAACCTAGCAGGGCGAGAGACCCAGTACTTC
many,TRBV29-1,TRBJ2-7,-,CSVVQGTYEQYF,TGCAGCGTTGTCCAGGGAACCTACGAGCAGTACTTC